These 5 T cell receptor beta chains came from one sample sequenced in a study of beta chain features in type 1 diabetes. All of the isolated RNA was reverse transcribed, so expressed TCRB transcripts were sequenced. Libraries were prepared by immunoSEQ multiplex PCR; TCRdb keeps only in-frame clonotypes and omits some of them. Among around 240,000 clones listed, approximately 70% were seen once. Specimen: naive CD4+ T cells from blood. The receptors come from a man aged 25 to 40 in good health.

This chain connects TRBV29-1 to TRBJ1-5; D may be TRBD1 (5 bases). CDR1 is SQVTM and CDR2 is ANQGSEA in the germline V gene. Trimming took off 1 base at V and 0 bases at J, with 10 bases between the two ends. CDR3 size: 15 residues. The CDR3 is CSVEVGGNSNQPQHF. The CDR3 bases are TGCAGCGTTGAAGTTGGGGGAAATAGCAATCAGCCCCAGCATTTT.

The chain joins TRBV6-5 to TRBJ2-5; 7 nucleotides line up with TRBD1. Losses at the gene ends were 5 bases for V and 5 bases for J; bases not matched to a gene: 8. CDR3 length: 14 residues. Germline V CDR1 and CDR2: MNHEY, SVGAGI. CDR3 loop: CASSRTQGVETQYF. CDR3 nucleotide sequence: TGTGCCAGCAGTCGCACTCAGGGGGTGGAGACCCAGTACTTC.

The chain uses TRBV30 and TRBJ1-1; a weak D match, TRBD1 (5 bases). This CDR3 is built from 14 residues. Germline loops: CDR1 GTSNPN, CDR2 SVGIG (reference sequence). V gave up 0 bases and J gave up 4 bases, with 12 bases separating them. CDR3 region: CAWSVSGWGTEAFF. The CDR3 coding sequence is TGTGCCTGGAGTGTTTCAGGGTGGGGCACTGAAGCTTTCTTT.

CDR3 DNA sequence: TGTGCCTGGAGTCCACGGGACAGACTATTTCGGTATGGCTACACCTTC. Residues: CAWSPRDRLFRYGYTF. The chain couples TRBV30 to TRBJ1-2; 7 nucleotides line up with TRBD1. The junction had 14 bases not matched to a gene; V was cut back by 2 bases and J by 5 bases. This CDR3 is 16 amino acids long. Germline assignment: CDR1 GTSNPN and CDR2 SVGIG (reference sequence).

V usage is TRBV29-1 and J usage is TRBJ1-1; D uncertain. V was cut by 4 bases and J by 4 bases, with 7 bases left in between. CDR3 length: 11 residues. CDR1 SQVTM and CDR2 ANQGSEA come from the germline V gene. CDR3 loop: CSVGKGTEAFF. The CDR3 bases are TGCAGCGTTGGGAAGGGCACTGAAGCTTTCTTT.